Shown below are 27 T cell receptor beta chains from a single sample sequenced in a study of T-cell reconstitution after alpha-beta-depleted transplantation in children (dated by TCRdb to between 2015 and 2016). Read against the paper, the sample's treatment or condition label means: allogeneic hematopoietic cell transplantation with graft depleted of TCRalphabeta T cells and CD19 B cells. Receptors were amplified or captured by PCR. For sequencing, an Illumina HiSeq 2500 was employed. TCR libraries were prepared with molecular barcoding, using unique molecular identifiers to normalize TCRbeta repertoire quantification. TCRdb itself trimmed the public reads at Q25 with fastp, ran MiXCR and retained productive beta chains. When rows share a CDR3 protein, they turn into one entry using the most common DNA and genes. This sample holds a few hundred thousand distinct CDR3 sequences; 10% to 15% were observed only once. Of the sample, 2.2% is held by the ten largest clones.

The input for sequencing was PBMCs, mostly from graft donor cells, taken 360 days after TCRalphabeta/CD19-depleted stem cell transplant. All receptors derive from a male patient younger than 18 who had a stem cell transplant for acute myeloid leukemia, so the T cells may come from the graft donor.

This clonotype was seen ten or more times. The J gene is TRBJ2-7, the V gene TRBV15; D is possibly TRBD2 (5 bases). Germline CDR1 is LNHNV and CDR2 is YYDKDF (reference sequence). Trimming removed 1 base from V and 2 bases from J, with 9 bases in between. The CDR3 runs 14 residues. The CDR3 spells CATSRVREPYEQYF. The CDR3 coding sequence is TGTGCCACCAGCAGAGTGAGGGAACCCTACGAGCAGTACTTC. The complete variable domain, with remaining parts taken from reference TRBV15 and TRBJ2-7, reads DAMVIQNPRYQVTQFGKPVTLSCSQTLNHNVMYWYQQKSSQAPKLLFHYYDKDFNNEADTPDNFQSRRPNTSFCFLDIRSPGLGDTAMYLCATSRVREPYEQYFGPGTRLTVT.

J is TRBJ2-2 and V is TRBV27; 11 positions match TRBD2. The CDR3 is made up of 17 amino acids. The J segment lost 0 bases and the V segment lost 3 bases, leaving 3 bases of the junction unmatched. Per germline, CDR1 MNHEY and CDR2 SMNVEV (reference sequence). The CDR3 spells CASSFQGLAANTGELFF. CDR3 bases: TGTGCCAGCAGTTTTCAGGGACTAGCGGCGAACACCGGGGAGCTGTTTTTT.

DNA of the CDR3: TGCAGTGCCCATGGTAACCAAAAAGGGATAAACATTCAGTACTTC. Its protein is CSAHGNQKGINIQYF. The genes are TRBV20-1 and TRBJ2-4; no clear D gene. The V gene's germline CDR1 is DFQATT and CDR2 SNEGSKA (reference sequence). V lost 6 bases to trimming and J lost 6 bases, with 21 bases between them. The CDR3 is 15 residues long.

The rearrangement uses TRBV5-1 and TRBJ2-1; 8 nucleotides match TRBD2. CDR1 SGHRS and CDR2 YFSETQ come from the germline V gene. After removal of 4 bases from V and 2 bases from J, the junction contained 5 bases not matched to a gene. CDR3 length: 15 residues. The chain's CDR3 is CASSASGSAYNEQFF. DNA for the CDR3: TGCGCCAGCAGCGCGAGCGGGAGCGCCTACAATGAGCAGTTCTTC.

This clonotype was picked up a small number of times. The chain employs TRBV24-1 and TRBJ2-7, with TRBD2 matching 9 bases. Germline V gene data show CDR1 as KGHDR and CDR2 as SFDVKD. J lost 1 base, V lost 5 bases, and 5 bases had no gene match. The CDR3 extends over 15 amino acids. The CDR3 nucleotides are TGTGCCACCAGTGCTAGCGGGAAGAATTCCTACGAGCAGTACTTC. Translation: CATSASGKNSYEQYF.

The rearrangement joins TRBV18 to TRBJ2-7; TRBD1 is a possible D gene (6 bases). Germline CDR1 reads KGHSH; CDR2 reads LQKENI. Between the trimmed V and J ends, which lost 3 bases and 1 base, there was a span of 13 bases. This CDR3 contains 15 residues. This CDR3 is CASSPNRVGSYEQYF. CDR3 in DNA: TGTGCCAGCTCACCTAACAGGGTAGGGTCCTACGAGCAGTACTTC.

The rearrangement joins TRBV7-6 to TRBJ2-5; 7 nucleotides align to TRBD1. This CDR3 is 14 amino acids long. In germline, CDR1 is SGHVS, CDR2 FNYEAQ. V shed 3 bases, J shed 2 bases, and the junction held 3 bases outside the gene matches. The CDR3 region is CASSFAGGQETQYF. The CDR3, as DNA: TGTGCCAGCAGCTTCGCAGGGGGTCAAGAGACCCAGTACTTC. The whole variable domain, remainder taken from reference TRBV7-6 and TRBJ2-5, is GAGVSQSPRYKVTKRGQDVALRCDPISGHVSLYWYRQALGQGPEFLTYFNYEAQQDKSGLPNDRFSAERPEGSISTLTIQRTEQRDSAMYRCASSFAGGQETQYFGPGTRLLVL.

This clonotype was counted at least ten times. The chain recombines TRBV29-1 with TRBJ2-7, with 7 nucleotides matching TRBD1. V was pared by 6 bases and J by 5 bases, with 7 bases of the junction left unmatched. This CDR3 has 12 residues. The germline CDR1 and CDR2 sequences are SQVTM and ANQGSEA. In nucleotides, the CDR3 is TGCAGCGTGCTACAGGGGTTCCACGAGCAGTACTTC. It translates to CSVLQGFHEQYF.

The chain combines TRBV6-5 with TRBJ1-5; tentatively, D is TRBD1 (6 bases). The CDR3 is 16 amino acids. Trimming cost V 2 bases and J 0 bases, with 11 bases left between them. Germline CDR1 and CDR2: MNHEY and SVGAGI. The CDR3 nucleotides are TGTGCCAGCAGTTACGCCGGACAGTATAGCAATCAGCCCCAGCATTTT. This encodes CASSYAGQYSNQPQHF.

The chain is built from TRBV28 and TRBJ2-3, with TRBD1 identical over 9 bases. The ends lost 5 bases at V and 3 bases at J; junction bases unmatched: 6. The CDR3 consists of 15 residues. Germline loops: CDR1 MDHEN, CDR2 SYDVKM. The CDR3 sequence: CASSLDRGKTDTQYF. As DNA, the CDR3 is TGTGCCAGCAGTCTCGACAGGGGGAAGACAGATACGCAGTATTTT.

CDR3 sequence (DNA): TGTGCCAGCGCGAGGAGTTATTCAGTCGAAGCTTTCTTT. Translated: CASARSYSVEAFF. The rearrangement joins TRBV7-9 to TRBJ1-1; D remains unclear. Deletions cut 8 bases from V and 8 bases from J, with 18 bases between. The CDR3 is 13 residues long. Germline V gene sequence: CDR1 SEHNR, CDR2 FQNEAQ (reference sequence).

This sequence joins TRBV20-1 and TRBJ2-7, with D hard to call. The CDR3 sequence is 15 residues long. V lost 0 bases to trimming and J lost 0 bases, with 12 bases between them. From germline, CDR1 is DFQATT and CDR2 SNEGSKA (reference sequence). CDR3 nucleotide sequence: TGCAGTGCTAGAGATCGTGGGCGGCCCTCCTACGAGCAGTACTTC. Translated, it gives CSARDRGRPSYEQYF.

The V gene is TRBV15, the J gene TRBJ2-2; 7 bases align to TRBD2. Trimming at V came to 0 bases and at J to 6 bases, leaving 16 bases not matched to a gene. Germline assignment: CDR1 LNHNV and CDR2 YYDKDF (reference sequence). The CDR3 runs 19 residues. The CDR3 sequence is CATSRDLVGGPSRAGELFF. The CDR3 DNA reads TGTGCCACCAGCAGAGATCTCGTGGGAGGGCCCTCCAGAGCCGGGGAGCTGTTTTTT.

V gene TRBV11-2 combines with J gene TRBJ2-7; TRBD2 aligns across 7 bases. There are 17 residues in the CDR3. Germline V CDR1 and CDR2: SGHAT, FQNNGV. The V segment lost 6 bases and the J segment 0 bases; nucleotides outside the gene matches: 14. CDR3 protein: CASSLPQAGVTSYEQYF. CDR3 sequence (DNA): TGTGCCAGCAGTCTCCCACAGGCGGGAGTTACCTCCTACGAGCAGTACTTC.

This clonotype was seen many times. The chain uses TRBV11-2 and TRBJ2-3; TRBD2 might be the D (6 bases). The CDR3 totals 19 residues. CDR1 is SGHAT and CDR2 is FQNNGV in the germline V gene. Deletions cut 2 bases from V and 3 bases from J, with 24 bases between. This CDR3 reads CASSLSTGWGEVTTDTQYF. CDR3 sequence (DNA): TGTGCCAGCAGCTTATCAACGGGATGGGGGGAAGTTACGACAGATACGCAGTATTTT.

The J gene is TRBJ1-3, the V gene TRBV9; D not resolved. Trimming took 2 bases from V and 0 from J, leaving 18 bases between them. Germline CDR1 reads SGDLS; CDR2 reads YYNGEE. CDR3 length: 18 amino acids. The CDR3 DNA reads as TGTGCCAGCAGCGTGGACCTCGATCTACAGATCTCTGGAAACACCATATATTTT. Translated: CASSVDLDLQISGNTIYF.

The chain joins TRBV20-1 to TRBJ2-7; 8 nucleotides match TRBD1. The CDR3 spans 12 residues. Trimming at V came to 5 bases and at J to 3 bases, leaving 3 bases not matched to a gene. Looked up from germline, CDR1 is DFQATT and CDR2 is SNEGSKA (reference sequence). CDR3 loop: CSAWDRLYEQYF. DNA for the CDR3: TGCAGTGCTTGGGACAGGCTCTACGAGCAGTACTTC.

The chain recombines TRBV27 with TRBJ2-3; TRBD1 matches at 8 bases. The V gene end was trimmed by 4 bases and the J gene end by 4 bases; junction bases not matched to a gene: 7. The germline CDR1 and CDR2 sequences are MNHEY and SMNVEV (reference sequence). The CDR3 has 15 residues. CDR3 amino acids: CASSCGQGVADTQYF. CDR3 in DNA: TGTGCCAGCAGTTGTGGACAGGGTGTTGCAGATACGCAGTATTTT.

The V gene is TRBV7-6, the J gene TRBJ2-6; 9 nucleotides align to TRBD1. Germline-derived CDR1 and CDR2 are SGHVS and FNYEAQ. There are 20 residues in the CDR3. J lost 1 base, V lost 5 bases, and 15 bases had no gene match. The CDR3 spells CASSPRGGDRALSGANVLTF. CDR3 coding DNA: TGTGCCAGCAGCCCGCGGGGAGGGGACAGGGCTTTATCTGGGGCCAACGTCCTGACTTTC.

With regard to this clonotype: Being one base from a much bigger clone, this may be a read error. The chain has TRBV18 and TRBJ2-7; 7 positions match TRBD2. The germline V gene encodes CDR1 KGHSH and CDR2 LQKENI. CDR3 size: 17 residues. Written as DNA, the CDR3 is TGTGCCAGCTCACCGCGTCTTCTAGCGGAGAGCTCCTACGGGCAGTACTTC. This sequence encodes CASSPRLLAESSYGQYF.

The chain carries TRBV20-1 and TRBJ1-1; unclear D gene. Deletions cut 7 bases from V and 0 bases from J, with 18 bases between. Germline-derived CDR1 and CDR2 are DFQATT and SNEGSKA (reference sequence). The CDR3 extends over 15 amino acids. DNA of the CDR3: TGCAGTGTGTCCGACGCCGTACTGATGAACACTGAAGCTTTCTTT. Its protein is CSVSDAVLMNTEAFF.

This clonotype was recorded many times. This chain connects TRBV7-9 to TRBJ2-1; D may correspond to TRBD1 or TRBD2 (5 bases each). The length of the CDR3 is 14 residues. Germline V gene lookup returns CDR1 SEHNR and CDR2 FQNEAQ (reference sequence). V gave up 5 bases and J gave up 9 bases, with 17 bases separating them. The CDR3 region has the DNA TGTGCCAGCAGCCCAAAGGGGTCCCGGGGTGAGCAGTTCTTC. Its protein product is CASSPKGSRGEQFF.

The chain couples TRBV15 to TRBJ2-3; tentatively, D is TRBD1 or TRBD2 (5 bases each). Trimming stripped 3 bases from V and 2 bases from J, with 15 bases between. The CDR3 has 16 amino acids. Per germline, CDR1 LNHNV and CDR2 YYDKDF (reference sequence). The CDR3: CATSRGRGTFTDTQYF. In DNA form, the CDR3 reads TGTGCCACCAGCAGGGGACGGGGAACCTTCACAGATACGCAGTATTTT.

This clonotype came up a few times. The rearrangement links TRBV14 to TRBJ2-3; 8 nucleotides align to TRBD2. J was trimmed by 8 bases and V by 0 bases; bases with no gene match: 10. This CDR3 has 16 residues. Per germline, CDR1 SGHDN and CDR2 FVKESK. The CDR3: CASSQEPRGLGSTQYF. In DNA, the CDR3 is TGTGCCAGCAGCCAAGAACCACGGGGACTAGGGAGTACGCAGTATTTT.

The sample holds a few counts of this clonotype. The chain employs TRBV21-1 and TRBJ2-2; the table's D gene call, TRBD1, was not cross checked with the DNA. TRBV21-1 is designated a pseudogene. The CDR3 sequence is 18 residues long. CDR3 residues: CASSKASLMDPTGGELFF. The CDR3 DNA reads TGTGCCAGCAGCAAAGCCTCCCTTATGGACCCGACAGGCGGGGAGCTGTTTTTT.

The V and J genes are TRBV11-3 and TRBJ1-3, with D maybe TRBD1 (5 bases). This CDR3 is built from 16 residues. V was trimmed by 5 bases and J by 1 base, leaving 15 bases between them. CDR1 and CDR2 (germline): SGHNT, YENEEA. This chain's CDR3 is CASSPGRGDSGNTIYF. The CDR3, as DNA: TGTGCCAGCAGCCCCGGAAGGGGAGATTCTGGAAACACCATATATTTT. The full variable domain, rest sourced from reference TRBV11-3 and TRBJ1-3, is EAGVVQSPRYKIIEKKQPVAFWCNPISGHNTLYWYLQNLGQGPELLIRYENEEAVDDSQLPKDRFSAERLKGVDSTLKIQPAELGDSAVYLCASSPGRGDSGNTIYFGEGSWLTVV.

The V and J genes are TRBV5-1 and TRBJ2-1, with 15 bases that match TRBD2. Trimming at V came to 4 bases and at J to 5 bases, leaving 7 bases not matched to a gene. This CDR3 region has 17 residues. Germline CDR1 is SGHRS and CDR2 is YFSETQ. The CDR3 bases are TGCGCCAGCAGCCTCGGGACTAGCGGGAGGCTCCACAATGAGCAGTTCTTC. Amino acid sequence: CASSLGTSGRLHNEQFF.